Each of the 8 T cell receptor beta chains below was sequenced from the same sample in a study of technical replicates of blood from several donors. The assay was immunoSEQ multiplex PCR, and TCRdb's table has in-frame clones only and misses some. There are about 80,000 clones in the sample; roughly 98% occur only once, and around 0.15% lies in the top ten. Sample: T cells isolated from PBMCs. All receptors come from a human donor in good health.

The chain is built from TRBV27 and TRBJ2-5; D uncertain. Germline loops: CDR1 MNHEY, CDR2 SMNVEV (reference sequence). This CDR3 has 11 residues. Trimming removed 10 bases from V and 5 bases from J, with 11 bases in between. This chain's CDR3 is CATQFRETQYF. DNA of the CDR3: TGTGCCACTCAATTCAGGGAGACCCAGTACTTC.

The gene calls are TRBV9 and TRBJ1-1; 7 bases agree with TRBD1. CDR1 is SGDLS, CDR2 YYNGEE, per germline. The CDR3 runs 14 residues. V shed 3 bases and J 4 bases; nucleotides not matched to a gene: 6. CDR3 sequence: CASSAGGSGTEAFF. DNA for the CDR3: TGTGCCAGCAGCGCAGGGGGGTCGGGCACTGAAGCTTTCTTT.

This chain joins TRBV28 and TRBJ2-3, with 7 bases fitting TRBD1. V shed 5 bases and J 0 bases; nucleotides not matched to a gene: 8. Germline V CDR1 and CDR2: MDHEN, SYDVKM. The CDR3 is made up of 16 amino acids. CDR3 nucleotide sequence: TGTGCCAGCAGTCCCCCCCTACAGGGGAGCACAGATACGCAGTATTTT. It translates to CASSPPLQGSTDTQYF. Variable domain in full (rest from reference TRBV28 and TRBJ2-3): DVKVTQSSRYLVKRTGEKVFLECVQDMDHENMFWYRQDPGLGLRLIYFSYDVKMKEKGDIPEGYSVSREKKERFSLILESASTNQTSMYLCASSPPLQGSTDTQYFGPGTRLTVL.

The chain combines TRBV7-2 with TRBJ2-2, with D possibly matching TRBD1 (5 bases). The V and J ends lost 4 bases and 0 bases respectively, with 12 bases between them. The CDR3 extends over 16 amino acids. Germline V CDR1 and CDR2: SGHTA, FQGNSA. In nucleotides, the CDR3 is TGTGCCAGCAGCTCCTGGACAATCCCGAACACCGGGGAGCTGTTTTTT. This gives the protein CASSSWTIPNTGELFF.

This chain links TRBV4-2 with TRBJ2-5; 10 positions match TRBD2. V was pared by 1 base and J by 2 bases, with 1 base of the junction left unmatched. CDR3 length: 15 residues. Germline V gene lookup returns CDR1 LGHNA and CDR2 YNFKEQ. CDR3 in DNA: TGTGCCAGCAGCCAAGGGACTAGCGGTCAAGAGACCCAGTACTTC. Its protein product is CASSQGTSGQETQYF.

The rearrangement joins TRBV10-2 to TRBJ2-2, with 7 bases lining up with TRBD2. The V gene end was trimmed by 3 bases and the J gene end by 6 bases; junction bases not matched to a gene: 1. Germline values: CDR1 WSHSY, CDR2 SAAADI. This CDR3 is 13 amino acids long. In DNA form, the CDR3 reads TGCGCCAGCAGTGATGGGAGGGCCGGGGAGCTGTTTTTT. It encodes CASSDGRAGELFF.

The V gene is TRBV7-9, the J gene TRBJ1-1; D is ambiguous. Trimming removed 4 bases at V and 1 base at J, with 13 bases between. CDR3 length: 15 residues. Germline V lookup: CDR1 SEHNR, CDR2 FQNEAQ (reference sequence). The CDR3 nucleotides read TGTGCCAGCAGCTCCCCCCCCGGGAGGAACACTGAAGCTTTCTTT. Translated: CASSSPPGRNTEAFF.

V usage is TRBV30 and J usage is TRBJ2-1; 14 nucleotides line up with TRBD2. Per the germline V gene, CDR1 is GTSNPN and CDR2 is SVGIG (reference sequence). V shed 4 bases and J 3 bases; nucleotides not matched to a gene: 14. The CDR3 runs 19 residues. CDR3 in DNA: TGTGCCTGGAACGTCCCTCGGGGACTAGCGGGGGCACACTACAATGAGCAGTTCTTC. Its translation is CAWNVPRGLAGAHYNEQFF.